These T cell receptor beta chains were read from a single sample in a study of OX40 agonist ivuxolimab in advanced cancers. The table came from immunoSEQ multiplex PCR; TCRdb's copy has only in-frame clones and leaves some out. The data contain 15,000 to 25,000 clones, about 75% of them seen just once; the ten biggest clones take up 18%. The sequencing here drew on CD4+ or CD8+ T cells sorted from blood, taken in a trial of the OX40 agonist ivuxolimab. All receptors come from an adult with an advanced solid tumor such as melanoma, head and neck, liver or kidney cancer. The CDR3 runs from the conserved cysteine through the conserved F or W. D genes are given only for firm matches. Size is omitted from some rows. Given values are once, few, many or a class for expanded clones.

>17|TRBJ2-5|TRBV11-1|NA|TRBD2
CASSGGLAGGPLETQYF
TGTGCCAGCAGCGGCGGACTAGCGGGAGGGCCTTTGGAGACCCAGTACTTC
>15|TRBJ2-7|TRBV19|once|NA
CASSIGGQKAYEQYF
TGTGCCAGTAGTATCGGGGGACAAAAGGCCTACGAGCAGTACTTC
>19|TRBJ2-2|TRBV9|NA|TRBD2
CASSGSTLTSGSNTGELFF
TGTGCCAGCAGCGGCTCAACCCTAACTAGCGGGAGTAACACCGGGGAGCTGTTTTTT
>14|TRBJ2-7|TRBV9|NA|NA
CASSVGYSHYEQYF
TGTGCCAGCAGCGTAGGATATAGCCACTACGAGCAGTACTTC
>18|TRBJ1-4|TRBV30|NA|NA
CAWSVLDSPWATNEKLFF
TGTGCCTGGAGTGTACTTGACAGCCCTTGGGCTACTAATGAAAAACTGTTTTTT
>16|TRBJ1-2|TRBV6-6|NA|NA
CASSYLKKGGHYGYTF
TGTGCCAGCAGTTATCTGAAAAAAGGGGGGCACTATGGCTACACCTTC
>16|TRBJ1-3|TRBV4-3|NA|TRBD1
CASSQDPTGSGNTIYF
TGCGCCAGCAGCCAAGATCCGACAGGGAGTGGAAACACCATATATTTT
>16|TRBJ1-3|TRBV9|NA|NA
CASSPERGYSGNTIYF
TGTGCCAGCAGCCCGGAGAGAGGGTACTCTGGAAACACCATATATTTT
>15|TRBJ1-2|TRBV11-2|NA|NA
CASSPLTGRLYGYTF
TGTGCCAGCAGCCCTTTAACGGGACGGCTCTATGGCTACACCTTC
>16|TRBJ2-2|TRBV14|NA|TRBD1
CASSQEGQGNTGELFF
TGTGCCAGCAGCCAAGAGGGACAGGGGAACACCGGGGAGCTGTTTTTT
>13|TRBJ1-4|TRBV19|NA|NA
CASTEATNEKLFF
TGTGCCAGTACGGAGGCAACTAATGAAAAACTGTTTTTT
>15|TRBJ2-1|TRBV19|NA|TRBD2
CASSMGGRTYNEQFF
TGTGCCAGTAGTATGGGGGGGAGAACCTACAATGAGCAGTTCTTC
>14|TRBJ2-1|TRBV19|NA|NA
CASSGTAWAEEQFF
TGTGCCAGTTCCGGGACGGCCTGGGCGGAAGAGCAGTTCTTC
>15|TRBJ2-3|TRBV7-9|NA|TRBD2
CASSYGGSGTDTQYF
TGTGCCAGCAGCTACGGCGGGAGCGGGACAGATACGCAGTATTTT
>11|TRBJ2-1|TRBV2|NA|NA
CASTAVGEQFF
TGTGCCAGCACCGCGGTAGGGGAGCAGTTCTTC
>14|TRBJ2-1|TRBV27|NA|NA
CASSSWGPQGEQFF
TGTGCCAGCAGTTCTTGGGGTCCCCAGGGTGAGCAGTTCTTC
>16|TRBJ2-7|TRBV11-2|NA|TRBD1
CASSSPSRDRPYEQYF
TGTGCCAGCAGCTCCCCCTCCCGGGACAGGCCCTACGAGCAGTACTTC
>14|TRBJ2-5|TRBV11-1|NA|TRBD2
CASERGGQSETQYF
TGTGCCAGCGAGAGGGGAGGGCAATCGGAGACCCAGTACTTC
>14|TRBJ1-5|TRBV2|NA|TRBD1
CASSPGQGDQPQHF
TGTGCCAGCAGCCCGGGACAGGGCGATCAGCCCCAGCATTTT
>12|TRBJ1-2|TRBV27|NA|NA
CASSLSLTGYTF
TGTGCCAGCAGTTTATCGTTAACGGGCTACACCTTC
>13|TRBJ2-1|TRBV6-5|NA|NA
CASSLGPFNEQFF
TGTGCCAGCAGTTTGGGGCCTTTTAATGAGCAGTTCTTC
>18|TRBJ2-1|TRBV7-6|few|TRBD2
CASSPRTSGRGSYNEQFF
TGTGCCAGCAGCCCTCGGACTAGCGGGAGGGGCTCCTACAATGAGCAGTTCTTC
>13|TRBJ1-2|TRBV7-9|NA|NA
CASRGEFDYGYTF
TGTGCCAGCAGAGGGGAATTTGACTATGGCTACACCTTC
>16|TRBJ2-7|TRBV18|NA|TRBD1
CASSPTLTGESYEQYF
TGTGCCAGCTCACCGACGCTGACAGGGGAGTCCTACGAGCAGTACTTC
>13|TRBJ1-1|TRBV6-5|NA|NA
CASREEGYTEAFF
TGTGCCAGCAGGGAAGAAGGGTACACTGAAGCTTTCTTT
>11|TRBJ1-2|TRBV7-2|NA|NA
CAIDGFYGYTF
TGTGCCATCGACGGATTCTATGGCTACACCTTC
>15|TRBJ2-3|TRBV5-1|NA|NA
CASSLGRGSTDTQYF
TGCGCCAGCAGCTTGGGGAGAGGCTCCACAGATACGCAGTATTTT
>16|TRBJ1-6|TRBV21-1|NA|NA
CASSLKRGQGSSPLHF
TGTGCCAGCAGCCTAAAAAGGGGACAGGGGAGCTCACCCCTCCACTTT
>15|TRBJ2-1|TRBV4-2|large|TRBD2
CASSRSGGGDNEQFF
TGTGCCAGCAGCCGATCGGGCGGGGGGGACAATGAGCAGTTCTTC
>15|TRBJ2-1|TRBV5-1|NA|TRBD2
CASSPGLAGYNEQFF
TGCGCCAGCAGCCCGGGACTAGCGGGTTACAATGAGCAGTTCTTC
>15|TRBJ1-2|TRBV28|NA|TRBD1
CASSSGQGWSYGYTF
TGTGCCAGCAGTTCTGGACAGGGCTGGAGCTATGGCTACACCTTC
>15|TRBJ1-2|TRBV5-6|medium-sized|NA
CASSLDDQISGGYTF
TGTGCCAGCAGCTTGGACGACCAGATCTCCGGTGGCTACACCTTC
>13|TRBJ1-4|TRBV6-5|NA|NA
CASSYLGTEKLFF
TGTGCCAGCAGTTACCTCGGGACCGAAAAACTGTTTTTT
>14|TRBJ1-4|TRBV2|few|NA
CASSDGQTREKLFF
TGTGCCAGCAGTGACGGGCAGACCAGGGAAAAACTGTTTTTT
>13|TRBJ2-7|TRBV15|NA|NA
CATSAQVVYEQYF
TGTGCCACCAGCGCCCAGGTCGTCTACGAGCAGTACTTC
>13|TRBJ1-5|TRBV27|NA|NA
CASSFSLASGQHF
TGTGCCAGCAGTTTTTCATTGGCCTCGGGGCAGCATTTT
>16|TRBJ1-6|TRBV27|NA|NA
CASSQTVPFYNSPLHF
TGTGCCAGCAGTCAGACAGTGCCCTTCTATAATTCACCCCTCCACTTT
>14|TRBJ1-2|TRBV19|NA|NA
CASSIGAGTNGYTF
TGTGCCAGTAGTATTGGGGCAGGAACGAATGGCTACACCTTC
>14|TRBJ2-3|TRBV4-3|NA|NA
CASSQDSTGETQYF
TGCGCCAGCAGCCAAGATAGTACGGGAGAAACGCAGTATTTT
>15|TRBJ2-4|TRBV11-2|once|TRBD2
CASSFGAGGHNIQYF
TGTGCCAGCAGCTTCGGTGCGGGGGGGCACAACATTCAGTACTTC
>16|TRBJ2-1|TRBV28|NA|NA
CASSLRFAWAYNEQFF
TGTGCCAGCAGTTTACGGTTTGCCTGGGCCTACAATGAGCAGTTCTTC
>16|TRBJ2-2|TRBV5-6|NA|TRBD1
CASRTDRGLNTGELFF
TGTGCCAGCAGGACCGACAGGGGCCTGAACACCGGGGAGCTGTTTTTT
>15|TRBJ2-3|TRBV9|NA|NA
CASSVEGEITDTQYF
TGTGCCAGCAGCGTAGAAGGGGAGATCACAGATACGCAGTATTTT
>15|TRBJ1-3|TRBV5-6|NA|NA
CASSLTADSGNTIYF
TGTGCCAGCAGCTTGACTGCCGACTCTGGAAACACCATATATTTT